These T cell receptor beta chains were read from a single sample in a study of cytomegalovirus exposure and HLA in healthy donors. Profiling relied on immunoSEQ multiplex PCR, and the TCRdb table lists in-frame clones only, not all of them. This specimen shows 160,000 or so clones; the ten leading clones hold roughly 1.9%. The sample was PBMCs. These receptors all stem from a man aged 25-40 years in good health and CMV-seronegative. CDR3s include the opening cysteine and the closing phenylalanine or tryptophan. Each record gives: V gene, J gene, D gene, CDR3 protein, CDR3 DNA. The D gene is left open where the match is weak.

TRBV6-5	TRBJ2-2	TRBD2	CASSHWTSGRTGELFF	TGTGCCAGCAGTCACTGGACTAGCGGGAGGACCGGGGAGCTGTTTTTT
TRBV30	TRBJ2-2	.	CAWTLDGGFGELFF	TGTGCCTGGACCCTCGACGGGGGTTTCGGGGAGCTGTTTTTT
TRBV11-2	TRBJ2-1	.	CASSPGVESYNEQFF	TGTGCCAGCAGCCCGGGGGTGGAGAGTTACAATGAGCAGTTCTTC
TRBV5-1	TRBJ1-3	TRBD1	CASSRYTGGSGNTIYF	TGCGCCAGCAGCCGCTATACAGGGGGCTCTGGAAACACCATATATTTT
TRBV29-1	TRBJ2-7	TRBD2	CSVEPGLAGITYEQYF	TGCAGCGTTGAACCGGGACTAGCGGGAATAACCTACGAGCAGTACTTC
TRBV5-1	TRBJ2-7	TRBD1	CASSLRQGPYEQYF	TGCGCCAGCAGCTTACGACAGGGGCCCTACGAGCAGTACTTC
TRBV5-1	TRBJ2-1	TRBD2	CASSLDLAGGTYNEQFF	TGCGCCAGCAGCTTGGACCTAGCGGGAGGCACCTACAATGAGCAGTTCTTC
TRBV5-1	TRBJ1-4	.	CASSLGQYNEKLFF	TGCGCCAGCAGCTTGGGACAGTACAATGAAAAACTGTTTTTT
TRBV7-8	TRBJ1-4	.	CASSLPGANEKLFF	TGTGCCAGCAGCTTACCCGGAGCTAATGAAAAACTGTTTTTT
TRBV7-2	TRBJ2-7	.	CASSLSGPGVSYEQYF	TGTGCCAGCAGCTTAAGTGGGCCAGGGGTCTCCTACGAGCAGTACTTC
TRBV6-1	TRBJ1-5	TRBD1	CASSERGVRGRDPPQHF	TGTGCCAGCAGTGAAAGGGGGGTCAGGGGGCGAGATCCGCCCCAGCATTTT
TRBV5-1	TRBJ1-4	.	CASSLVRGSTNEKLFF	TGCGCCAGCAGCTTGGTTCGCGGCTCAACTAATGAAAAACTGTTTTTT
TRBV15	TRBJ2-1	.	CATSGDLNQDEQFF	TGTGCCACCAGCGGAGACCTTAATCAGGATGAGCAGTTCTTC
TRBV5-1	TRBJ2-6	.	CASSPRSGANVLTF	TGCGCCAGCAGCCCGAGGTCTGGGGCCAACGTCCTGACTTTC
TRBV7-2	TRBJ2-7	TRBD2	CASSLVAGEVEAYEQYF	TGTGCCAGCAGCTTAGTGGCGGGAGAAGTAGAGGCCTACGAGCAGTACTTC
TRBV4-1	TRBJ2-3	TRBD2	CASSQEGLAGVADTQYF	TGCGCCAGCAGCCAAGAAGGATTAGCGGGAGTGGCAGATACGCAGTATTTT
TRBV4-1	TRBJ2-5	TRBD1	CASSQYDRGLETQYF	TGCGCCAGCAGCCAATATGACAGGGGGCTGGAGACCCAGTACTTC
TRBV11-2	TRBJ2-1	.	CASSQGYLTVNEQFF	TGTGCCAGCAGCCAGGGGTATTTGACAGTCAATGAGCAGTTCTTC
TRBV19	TRBJ1-1	.	CASTHKGGGRSTEAFF	TGTGCCAGCACCCATAAAGGGGGGGGCAGGAGCACTGAAGCTTTCTTT
TRBV12-5	TRBJ2-1	TRBD1	CASGPRTGYNEQFF	TGTGCTAGTGGACCAAGGACAGGGTACAATGAGCAGTTCTTC
TRBV29-1	TRBJ2-7	TRBD2	CSVVRTSSYEQYF	TGCAGCGTTGTTAGGACTAGTTCCTACGAGCAGTACTTC
TRBV6-5	TRBJ2-5	.	CASSYSHPRQETQYF	TGTGCCAGCAGTTATTCACATCCCCGACAGGAGACCCAGTACTTC
TRBV6-5	TRBJ1-2	.	CASRRQTGSYGYTF	TGTGCCAGCAGGAGGCAAACAGGGTCCTATGGCTACACCTTC
TRBV5-1	TRBJ2-7	.	CASSLAFSGNEQYF	TGCGCCAGCAGCTTGGCTTTCTCGGGGAACGAGCAGTACTTC
TRBV4-3	TRBJ2-1	TRBD2	CASSQVVSGPTSGKGEQFF	TGCGCCAGCAGCCAAGTTGTATCAGGGCCCACTAGCGGGAAGGGTGAGCAGTTCTTC
TRBV4-1	TRBJ2-4	TRBD1	CASSQDRDRNIQYF	TGCGCCAGCAGCCAAGATAGGGACAGGAACATTCAGTACTTC
TRBV6-1	TRBJ1-1	.	CASSEKRANTEAFF	TGTGCCAGCAGTGAAAAGAGGGCGAACACTGAAGCTTTCTTT
TRBV10-3	TRBJ2-1	TRBD2	CAIKTLAGGRNEQFF	TGTGCCATCAAGACCCTAGCGGGAGGGCGGAATGAGCAGTTCTTC
TRBV14	TRBJ2-5	TRBD1	CASSHLTGTYQETQYF	TGTGCCAGCAGCCACCTGACAGGGACCTACCAAGAGACCCAGTACTTC
TRBV7-9	TRBJ1-1	.	CASSLGRGNTEAFF	TGTGCCAGCAGCTTAGGTCGGGGGAACACTGAAGCTTTCTTT
TRBV2	TRBJ2-1	TRBD2	CASSGPPTGLAGIKSYNEQFF	TGTGCCAGCAGTGGCCCCCCCACGGGACTAGCGGGGATTAAGTCCTACAATGAGCAGTTCTTC
TRBV19	TRBJ1-5	TRBD1	CASSFTRTGVSNQPQHF	TGTGCCAGTAGTTTCACAAGGACAGGGGTTAGCAATCAGCCCCAGCATTTT
TRBV29-1	TRBJ2-7	.	CSVPGGNEQYF	TGCAGCGTTCCGGGGGGCAACGAGCAGTACTTC
TRBV11-3	TRBJ2-1	TRBD1	CASSLDETGVRYEQFF	TGTGCCAGCAGCTTAGATGAAACAGGGGTACGTTATGAGCAGTTCTTC
TRBV6-1	TRBJ1-4	.	CASSDFGTALLGKLFF	TGTGCCAGCAGTGATTTTGGGACTGCCTTGTTAGGAAAACTGTTTTTT
TRBV2	TRBJ1-1	TRBD1	CASNLPGGEKTEAFF	TGTGCCAGCAACCTCCCAGGGGGTGAAAAAACTGAAGCTTTCTTT
TRBV10-1	TRBJ2-5	.	CASSEHLGAQETQYF	TGCGCCAGCAGTGAGCATCTGGGGGCCCAAGAGACCCAGTACTTC
TRBV6-1	TRBJ1-1	TRBD1	CASSPTGGTEAFF	TGTGCCAGCAGCCCGACAGGGGGCACTGAAGCTTTCTTT
TRBV2	TRBJ1-4	.	CASNGQLNEKLFF	TGTGCCAGCAATGGACAGCTTAATGAAAAACTGTTTTTT
TRBV5-1	TRBJ2-2	.	CASSLAQGLGTGELFF	TGCGCCAGCAGCTTGGCTCAGGGGCTGGGCACCGGGGAGCTGTTTTTT
TRBV28	TRBJ1-2	TRBD1	CASSPGQGAGYGYTF	TGTGCCAGCAGTCCCGGCCAGGGGGCGGGATATGGCTACACCTTC
TRBV23-1	TRBJ2-7	TRBD2	CASRPSGPGLGNSYEQYF	TGCGCCAGCAGGCCTAGCGGACCGGGACTTGGGAACTCCTACGAGCAGTACTTC
TRBV7-9	TRBJ1-4	.	CASSWGVGNEKLFF	TGTGCCAGCAGCTGGGGGGTGGGGAATGAAAAACTGTTTTTT
TRBV6-4	TRBJ1-5	.	CASSPFPNQPQHF	TGTGCCAGCAGTCCATTCCCCAATCAGCCCCAGCATTTT
TRBV7-9	TRBJ1-3	TRBD1	CASSSTGGTGNTIYF	TGTGCCAGCAGCTCCACAGGGGGAACTGGAAACACCATATATTTT
TRBV5-1	TRBJ2-7	TRBD2	CASTRLAGTSFYEQYF	TGCGCCAGCACCCGACTAGCCGGGACTAGCTTCTACGAGCAGTACTTC
TRBV14	TRBJ1-2	TRBD1	CASSESHRGVYGYTF	TGTGCCAGCAGCGAGAGCCACAGGGGTGTCTATGGCTACACCTTC
TRBV5-1	TRBJ2-1	TRBD2	CASSSLGLAGELGQFF	TGCGCCAGCAGCTCCTTGGGACTAGCGGGAGAATTGGGGCAGTTCTTC
TRBV13	TRBJ2-2	.	CASSLAGNTGELFF	TGTGCCAGCAGCTTAGCCGGGAACACCGGGGAGCTGTTTTTT
TRBV27	TRBJ2-7	TRBD1	CATKGQSSYEQYF	TGTGCCACCAAGGGACAGAGCTCCTACGAGCAGTACTTC